The source of this T cell receptor (beta chain) is a study of blood T cell repertoires in COVID-19. On the study more broadly: Donors in the United States, Italy and Spain gave samples during acute or convalescent COVID-19.

The V and J ends lost 6 bases and 1 base respectively, with 14 bases between them. This CDR3 spans 16 amino acids. Germline values: CDR1 SGHRS, CDR2 YFSETQ. Clones were sequenced by immunoSEQ multiplex PCR, and TCRdb holds only the in-frame ones, with some missing. The sample holds tens of thousands of clones, more than 90% seen once. The sequencing sample was made of peripheral blood. The V call is TRBV5-1, the J call TRBJ1-6, with TRBD1 as a possible D gene (5 bases). This sequence was found in a man in his fifties with COVID-19, enrolled during active disease. DNA for the CDR3: TGCGCCAGCACCTCTGGGGCTGGTTCCTATAATTCACCCCTCCACTTT. Its translation is CASTSGAGSYNSPLHF.